One sample yielded the 14 T cell receptor beta chains listed below, sequenced in a study of blood T cell repertoires in COVID-19 (dated by TCRdb to about 2020). The library was prepared using the immunoSEQ multiplex PCR assay. TCRdb limited this immuneACCESS table to in-frame rearrangements with V and J called. A share of clones is missing; checked studies link under half to unresolved V genes, and the rest is unexplained. The sample table holds about 29,000 clones, of which roughly 84% were seen once. Clones ranked in the top ten supply about 9.2% of the sample. Specimen: peripheral blood. These receptors originate from an elderly man with active COVID-19.

The CDR3 coding sequence is TGTGCCAGCAGCTCCGAGGGAGGAGCGCGGGCCTACGAGCAGTACTTC. Amino acid sequence: CASSSEGGARAYEQYF. The chain uses TRBV11-2 and TRBJ2-7, with D tentatively TRBD2 (6 bases). The CDR3 loop spans 16 amino acids. The germline CDR1 and CDR2 sequences are SGHAT and FQNNGV. The germline V and J ends were trimmed by 4 bases and 2 bases, with 18 bases remaining between them.

The V and J genes are TRBV5-1 and TRBJ2-3, with a weak D call TRBD1 (6 bases). Germline CDR1 SGHRS, CDR2 YFSETQ. The germline V and J ends were trimmed by 1 base and 5 bases, with 8 bases remaining between them. The CDR3 is 13 residues long. The CDR3 sequence is CASSLPGEDTQYF. Written as DNA, the CDR3 is TGCGCCAGCAGCTTGCCAGGGGAAGATACGCAGTATTTT.

The chain combines TRBV7-9 with TRBJ2-7; 9 bases line up with TRBD2. There are 15 residues in the CDR3. Losses at the gene ends were 3 bases for V and 6 bases for J; bases not matched to a gene: 9. Germline V gene lookup returns CDR1 SEHNR and CDR2 FQNEAQ (reference sequence). In nucleotides, the CDR3 is TGTGCCAGCAGCTTGGGAGCGGGGGGCCACGGCGAGCAGTACTTC. It specifies CASSLGAGGHGEQYF.

The chain joins TRBV19 to TRBJ2-1; the match to TRBD1 covers 9 bases. Germline V gene lookup returns CDR1 LNHDA and CDR2 SQIVND (reference sequence). J gave up 10 bases and V 2 bases, and 9 bases lay outside the gene matches. This CDR3 is 15 amino acids long. CDR3 amino acids: CASSIPNRGREEQFF. The CDR3 DNA is TGTGCCAGTAGTATACCGAACAGGGGGCGGGAGGAGCAGTTCTTC. Based on the CDR3 plus reference TRBV19 and TRBJ2-1, the full variable domain is DGGITQSPKYLFRKEGQNVTLSCEQNLNHDAMYWYRQDPGQGLRLIYYSQIVNDFQKGDIAEGYSVSREKKESFPLTVTSAQKNPTAFYLCASSIPNRGREEQFFGPGTRLTVL.

This clone occurred once. This chain connects TRBV7-6 to TRBJ2-7; the D gene is possibly TRBD2 (5 bases). The germline CDR1 and CDR2 sequences are SGHVS and FNYEAQ. The CDR3 runs 16 residues. Trimming removed 1 base at V and 2 bases at J, with 15 bases between. The CDR3 DNA follows: TGTGCCAGCAGCTTAGAGGGTGCGGGTTTCCCCTACGAGCAGTACTTC. Amino acid sequence: CASSLEGAGFPYEQYF.

The chain has TRBV5-1 and TRBJ1-2; D is unclear. Germline CDR1 SGHRS, CDR2 YFSETQ. The length of the CDR3 is 14 residues. The ends were cut back, 0 bases at V and 6 bases at J, with 12 bases in the middle. The CDR3 nucleotides read TGCGCCAGCAGCTTGGCAAATCAGGCAAATGGCTACACCTTC. Its translation: CASSLANQANGYTF.

This chain links TRBV6-5 with TRBJ2-7; the D gene is possibly TRBD1 (5 bases). Trimming left V 7 bases short and J 0 bases short, with 10 bases between. Germline CDR1 and CDR2: MNHEY and SVGAGI. The CDR3 runs to 13 residues. The CDR3 sequence is CASTRQLSYEQYF. The DNA of the CDR3 is TGTGCCAGCACCAGACAGCTCTCCTACGAGCAGTACTTC.

This chain links TRBV7-9 with TRBJ1-2; no reliable D call. Germline values: CDR1 SEHNR, CDR2 FQNEAQ (reference sequence). Trimming stripped 0 bases from V and 1 base from J, with 9 bases between. This CDR3 region has 15 residues. In DNA form, the CDR3 reads TGTGCCAGCAGCTTAGCGACACGGTTTAACTATGGCTACACCTTC. It specifies CASSLATRFNYGYTF. The variable domain in full, with the rest retrieved from reference TRBV7-9 and TRBJ1-2, is DTGVSQNPRHKITKRGQNVTFRCDPISEHNRLYWYRQTLGQGPEFLTYFQNEAQLEKSRLLSDRFSAERPKGSFSTLEIQRTEQGDSAMYLCASSLATRFNYGYTFGSGTRLTVV.

The genes are TRBV18 and TRBJ2-3, with 13 bases fitting TRBD2. Germline V gene data show CDR1 as KGHSH and CDR2 as LQKENI. With 3 bases clipped from V and 3 bases from J, the junction kept 9 bases outside the gene matches. CDR3 size: 18 residues. CDR3 bases: TGTGCCAGCTCACCGCGCCAGACTAGCGGGGGGTTAACAGATACGCAGTATTTT. Protein sequence: CASSPRQTSGGLTDTQYF.

The chain recombines TRBV19 with TRBJ1-5; D remains unclear. The CDR3 consists of 13 residues. The ends were cut back, 4 bases at V and 8 bases at J, with 12 bases in the middle. From germline, CDR1 is LNHDA and CDR2 SQIVND (reference sequence). CDR3 coding DNA: TGTGCCAGTAGTAAACGGTTTTTAGAGCCCCAGCATTTT. This encodes CASSKRFLEPQHF.

The rearrangement joins TRBV5-1 to TRBJ2-1; D call uncertain. This CDR3 has 11 residues. Germline values: CDR1 SGHRS, CDR2 YFSETQ. The V and J ends lost 0 bases and 15 bases respectively, with 10 bases between them. This chain's CDR3 is CASSLDVTPFF. CDR3 coding DNA: TGCGCCAGCAGCTTGGATGTGACACCGTTCTTC.

The chain recombines TRBV15 with TRBJ2-2; a possible D gene is TRBD1 (6 bases). V lost 3 bases to trimming and J lost 5 bases, with 13 bases between them. The CDR3 is made up of 15 amino acids. Germline assignment: CDR1 LNHNV and CDR2 YYDKDF (reference sequence). The CDR3 spells CATSRRTAYTGELFF. For the CDR3, the DNA is TGTGCCACCAGCAGGAGGACAGCTTATACCGGGGAGCTGTTTTTT.

The chain is built from TRBV6-6 and TRBJ1-1; no clear D. The germline V gene encodes CDR1 MNHNY and CDR2 SVGAGI (reference sequence). There are 16 residues in the CDR3. V lost 3 bases and J lost 5, with 19 bases in between. CDR3 nucleotide sequence: TGTGCCAGCAGTTATGGGTCGGGGTCTCGGGGAACTGAAGCTTTCTTT. This encodes CASSYGSGSRGTEAFF.

DNA for the CDR3: TGCAGCGTTGCTGGCCGGGGGACTAGCGGGGGGCACCTGAGGTCCTACAATGAGCAGTTCTTC. Its translation: CSVAGRGTSGGHLRSYNEQFF. The chain is built from TRBV29-1 and TRBJ2-1, with TRBD2 matching over 15 bases. The CDR3 length is 21 residues. The germline V gene has CDR1 SQVTM and CDR2 ANQGSEA. The junction had 17 bases not matched to a gene; V was cut back by 4 bases and J by 1 base.